This T cell receptor (beta chain) emerged from a study of blood T cell repertoires in COVID-19 (dated by TCRdb to the early 2020s). Describing the broader study: Samples from collaborators originated in the United States, Italy and Spain and spanned both the acute and convalescent phases of COVID-19. A de-identified subject ID, COVID-19 status, age in years and sex were almost always included in the sample metadata. The prospective study material was composed of cDNA or gDNA derived from T cells, B-cell-depleted T cells, or PBMCs. A freely available public database, intended as a resource for researchers studying the immune response to SARS-CoV-2, is where the repertoires were released. Subjects who had been exposed to COVID-19, were actively infected with it, or had recovered from it provided the deeply sampled blood TCRbeta repertoires that made up the dataset. HLA class I and class II types, where available, came from metadata supplied by the sample provider rather than from assay-based typing. The samples were drawn from two sources: the first 160 participants of the ongoing ImmuneRACE study, and 1,000 to 1,500 subjects contributed by 6 global collaborators.

Whole blood was collected in K2EDTA tubes by collaborating institutions according to the institutions' own protocols. For TCRbeta analysis, collaborator samples were shipped as frozen whole blood, as isolated PBMCs, or as DNA extracted from either sample type. Its CDR3 holds 15 amino acids, cysteine through phenylalanine. This entry keeps only the CDR3 DNA: 45 bases, framed from base 1. CDR1 and CDR2 were assigned from the germline V gene as MNHEY and SVGAGI. The germline ends are 16 bases apart after V is trimmed by 7 bases and J by 1 base. This clone came up a few times. Its antigen is currently not known. Within one base of it there is no much larger clone, and no base qualities were kept. Points the paper makes about the study in general: The quantity of clinical and demographic metadata differed by source and by participant and was supplied without curation.

TCRbeta CDR3 regions were amplified from genomic DNA using the immunoSEQ Assay, a bias-controlled multiplex PCR. The original pipeline was this. The number of nucleated cells in each sample was estimated by amplification of reference gene primers within the assay. To quantify the absolute abundance of each unique TCRbeta CDR3 rearrangement, sequence reads were collapsed and filtered. For each sample, productive Simpson clonality was calculated as the square root of Simpson's diversity index over productive rearrangements. TCRdb limited this immuneACCESS table to in-frame rearrangements with V and J called. A share of clones is missing; checked studies link under half to unresolved V genes, and the rest is unexplained. V and J calls and clone size are those listed in that table; D and trimming were worked out from the DNA. For this sample the table gives under 200,000 clones, of which roughly 90% were detected only once. The ten biggest clones cover approximately 0.5% of the sample.

The TCR sequence derives from a man between 45 and 60 years old with acute or convalescent COVID-19. Rearrangement joined TRBV6-5 to TRBJ1-1; a confident D gene designation cannot be given. Sequencing was performed on peripheral blood. The CDR3 protein: CASKASLGSNTEAFF. In nucleotides, the sequence is TGTGCCAGCAAAGCCAGTCTAGGATCGAACACTGAAGCTTTCTTT.